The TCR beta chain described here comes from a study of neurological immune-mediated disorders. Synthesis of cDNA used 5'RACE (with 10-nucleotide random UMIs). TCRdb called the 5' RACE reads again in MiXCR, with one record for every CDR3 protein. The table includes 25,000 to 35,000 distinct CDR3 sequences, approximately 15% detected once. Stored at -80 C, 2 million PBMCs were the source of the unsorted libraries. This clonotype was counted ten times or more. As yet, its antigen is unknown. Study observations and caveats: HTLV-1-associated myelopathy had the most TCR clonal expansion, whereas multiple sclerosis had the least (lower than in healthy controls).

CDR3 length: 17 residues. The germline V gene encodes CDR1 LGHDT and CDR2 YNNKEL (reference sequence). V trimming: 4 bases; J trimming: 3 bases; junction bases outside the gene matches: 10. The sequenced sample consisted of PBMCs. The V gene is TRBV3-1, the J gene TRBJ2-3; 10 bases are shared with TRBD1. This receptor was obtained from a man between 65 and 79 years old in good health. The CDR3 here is CASSPQPGQGRTDTQYF. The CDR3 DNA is TGTGCCAGCAGCCCTCAACCGGGACAGGGGCGGACAGATACGCAGTATTTT.